Following are 22 T cell receptor beta chains from one sample sequenced in a study of shared clonotypes between healthy human individuals (dated by TCRdb to between 2020 and 2021). For the CD8 naive samples, CD45RO-negative cells were positively selected for CCR7, yielding a CD45RA+CCR7+ population from which TemRA cells were excluded. Library construction relied on the immunoSEQ multiplex PCR assay. In its TCRdb copy, this immuneACCESS table keeps in-frame sequences only and misses some clones. Where compared with another copy, unresolved V genes explain less than half of these, and the others have no known cause. Here the sample has some 1,900,000 clones; over 85% occur a single time. Of the sample, around 1.2% falls within the top ten clones. The specimen was naive CD8+ T cells sorted from blood. The label giving this sample's cell subset or site can be read as: CD45RA+CCR7+. All receptors derive from a young man in good health.

The rearrangement links TRBV28 to TRBJ2-7; tentatively, D is TRBD1 (5 bases). Between the trimmed V and J ends, which lost 2 bases and 2 bases, there was a span of 10 bases. The CDR3 sequence is 14 residues long. Germline V gene sequence: CDR1 MDHEN, CDR2 SYDVKM. The CDR3 spells CASSLTDTTYEQYF. For the CDR3, the DNA is TGTGCCAGCAGTTTAACGGACACGACCTACGAGCAGTACTTC.

The chain combines TRBV9 with TRBJ2-3; TRBD2 might be the D (6 bases). Germline values: CDR1 SGDLS, CDR2 YYNGEE. V lost 4 bases and J 4 bases, leaving 10 bases between the germline ends. The CDR3 has 13 residues. The DNA of the CDR3 is TGTGCCAGCAGCCCGGGGACTTCAGATACGCAGTATTTT. This gives the protein CASSPGTSDTQYF.

The V and J genes are TRBV4-2 and TRBJ2-7; 8 bases map to TRBD1. The germline V gene encodes CDR1 LGHNA and CDR2 YNFKEQ. The CDR3 is 15 amino acids. J lost 2 bases, V lost 4 bases, and 7 bases had no gene match. Here the CDR3 reads CASSPGQGATYEQYF. In DNA, the CDR3 is TGTGCCAGCAGCCCCGGACAGGGTGCCACCTACGAGCAGTACTTC.

The chain couples TRBV7-2 to TRBJ2-1; D remains unclear. Trimming pared 4 bases from V and 2 bases from J, leaving 12 bases between. The CDR3 is 15 amino acids. The germline V gene has CDR1 SGHTA and CDR2 FQGNSA. CDR3 in amino acids: CASSSPTATYNEQFF. CDR3 coding DNA: TGTGCCAGCAGCTCCCCCACCGCGACCTACAATGAGCAGTTCTTC.

The genes are TRBV2 and TRBJ2-3, with 11 bases that match TRBD2. J gave up 4 bases and V 6 bases, and 3 bases lay outside the gene matches. Germline CDR1 is SNHLY and CDR2 is FYNNEI. The CDR3 length is 14 residues. As DNA, the CDR3 is TGTGCCAGCAGGGGACTAGCGGAGCCAGATACGCAGTATTTT. Translated, it gives CASRGLAEPDTQYF.

Turning to this clone: Other DNA sequences in this specimen translate into the identical CDR3. The chain uses TRBV11-2 and TRBJ2-7; D uncertain. Germline assignment: CDR1 SGHAT and CDR2 FQNNGV. Trimming pared 1 base from V and 1 base from J, leaving 8 bases between. CDR3 length: 14 residues. This chain's CDR3 is CASSLGAGSYEQYF. The CDR3 coding sequence is TGTGCCAGCAGCTTAGGGGCCGGATCCTACGAGCAGTACTTC.

This clone has a single count. V and J are TRBV9 and TRBJ2-2; TRBD2 is a possible D gene (6 bases). V was pared by 2 bases and J by 6 bases, with 14 bases between. The CDR3 totals 15 residues. Looked up from germline, CDR1 is SGDLS and CDR2 is YYNGEE. CDR3 nucleotide sequence: TGTGCCAGCAGCGTTAGCGGCGACTGGTCCGGGGAGCTGTTTTTT. Its protein product is CASSVSGDWSGELFF.

The V and J genes are TRBV27 and TRBJ2-3; D is unresolved. This CDR3 contains 15 residues. V lost 6 bases and J 0 bases, leaving 13 bases between the germline ends. Germline CDR1 reads MNHEY; CDR2 reads SMNVEV (reference sequence). The CDR3 reads CASSLLPPSTDTQYF. CDR3 DNA: TGTGCCAGCAGCCTCCTACCACCCAGCACAGATACGCAGTATTTT.

On this clone itself: The sample holds other DNA sequences that translate to the same CDR3. The V call is TRBV30, the J call TRBJ2-7; D is unclear. Germline-derived CDR1 and CDR2 are GTSNPN and SVGIG (reference sequence). Trimming took off 1 base at V and 0 bases at J, with 4 bases between the two ends. The CDR3 is made up of 12 amino acids. The CDR3 region has the DNA TGTGCCTGGAGTGACGACTCCTACGAGCAGTACTTC. Its translation is CAWSDDSYEQYF.

As concerns this clone: Within the sample, other DNA sequences also encode this same CDR3. The gene calls are TRBV7-9 and TRBJ1-4, with D hard to call. The CDR3 spans 11 residues. The V and J ends lost 5 bases and 2 bases respectively, with 0 bases between them. CDR1 and CDR2 (germline): SEHNR, FQNEAQ (reference sequence). The CDR3 bases are TGTGCCAGCAGCACTAATGAAAAACTGTTTTTT. Translation gives CASSTNEKLFF.

This clone was seen only once. This chain uses TRBV14 with TRBJ1-2, with unresolved D. The V end was cut by 3 bases, the J end by 7 bases, with 6 bases between. In germline, CDR1 is SGHDN, CDR2 FVKESK. This CDR3 region has 11 residues. The CDR3 sequence is CASSHGGGYTF. DNA for the CDR3: TGTGCCAGCAGCCACGGTGGTGGCTACACCTTC.

The chain is built from TRBV5-8 and TRBJ1-2; D uncertain. V was trimmed by 1 base and J by 6 bases, leaving 7 bases between them. This CDR3 is 12 amino acids long. Germline CDR1 and CDR2: SGHTS and YDEGEE. This chain's CDR3 is CASSLYEDGYTF. CDR3 DNA sequence: TGTGCCAGCAGCTTGTACGAGGATGGCTACACCTTC.

V usage is TRBV7-6 and J usage is TRBJ1-2, with D possibly TRBD1 on 6 matching bases. Germline V lookup: CDR1 SGHVS, CDR2 FNYEAQ. V dropped 4 bases and J dropped 6 bases, with 15 bases sitting between them. The CDR3 loop spans 14 amino acids. CDR3 coding DNA: TGTGCCAGCAGCTCCCGGGGGGGCGCGGATGGCTACACCTTC. It specifies CASSSRGGADGYTF.

The V and J genes are TRBV27 and TRBJ2-1; a weak D match, TRBD2 (7 bases). V lost 0 bases to trimming and J lost 2 bases, with 11 bases between them. Germline values: CDR1 MNHEY, CDR2 SMNVEV (reference sequence). The CDR3 runs 16 residues. Written as DNA, the CDR3 is TGTGCCAGCAGTTTATCGGCGGGGGCCCCCTACAATGAGCAGTTCTTC. Translation: CASSLSAGAPYNEQFF.

The chain links TRBV2 to TRBJ2-7, with D unclear. Per germline, CDR1 SNHLY and CDR2 FYNNEI. This CDR3 contains 15 residues. Trimming stripped 0 bases from V and 0 bases from J, with 9 bases between. CDR3 bases: TGTGCCAGCAGTGAAGCGATGGCGTTCTCCTACGAGCAGTACTTC. It specifies CASSEAMAFSYEQYF.

The genes are TRBV7-9 and TRBJ2-1; 11 positions agree with TRBD2. The V gene's germline CDR1 is SEHNR and CDR2 FQNEAQ (reference sequence). Trimming at V came to 5 bases and at J to 3 bases, leaving 6 bases not matched to a gene. The CDR3 has 16 residues. This CDR3 is CASSLSGGAIYNEQFF. The DNA for the CDR3 is TGTGCCAGCAGCCTTAGCGGGGGGGCCATCTACAATGAGCAGTTCTTC.

About this clone itself: Different DNA sequences within this sample yield the same CDR3. The J gene is TRBJ2-7, the V gene TRBV5-1; no definite D call. V shed 2 bases and J shed 3 bases, with 9 bases lying between them. Per germline, CDR1 SGHRS and CDR2 YFSETQ. This CDR3 contains 13 residues. This chain's CDR3 is CASSFVSSYEQYF. In DNA, the CDR3 is TGCGCCAGCAGCTTTGTTAGCAGCTACGAGCAGTACTTC.

This sequence joins TRBV27 and TRBJ1-2; D ambiguous. V was cut by 0 bases and J by 9 bases, with 11 bases left in between. This CDR3 is built from 13 residues. Germline CDR1 MNHEY, CDR2 SMNVEV (reference sequence). The CDR3: CASSLSIAASYTF. The CDR3 DNA follows: TGTGCCAGCAGTTTATCGATTGCGGCTAGCTACACCTTC.

As for this clone: Additional DNA sequences in this sample encode the identical CDR3. This chain uses TRBV27 with TRBJ2-1; a possible D gene is TRBD2 (5 bases). The CDR3 has 13 amino acids. Looked up from germline, CDR1 is MNHEY and CDR2 is SMNVEV (reference sequence). The V gene lost 4 bases and the J gene lost 4 bases, with 8 bases spanning the gap. The CDR3, as DNA: TGTGCCAGCAGTTATCGGGGATACAATGAGCAGTTCTTC. Protein product: CASSYRGYNEQFF.

The V and J genes are TRBV11-2 and TRBJ2-7; no definite D call. Trimming cost V 8 bases and J 0 bases, with 20 bases left between them. The CDR3 contains 16 residues. Germline-derived CDR1 and CDR2 are SGHAT and FQNNGV. This CDR3 is CASPPVGALFSYEQYF. The CDR3 bases are TGTGCCAGCCCCCCCGTCGGCGCGTTATTCTCCTACGAGCAGTACTTC.

The V gene is TRBV6-5, the J gene TRBJ2-2; TRBD1 or TRBD2 may be the D gene (6 bases each). This CDR3 comprises 13 residues. In germline, CDR1 is MNHEY, CDR2 SVGAGI. CDR3 nucleotide sequence: TGTGCGGTGACGGAGGGGGGCACCGGGGAGCTGTTTTTT. It is translated as CAVTEGGTGELFF.

Of note for this clone: The same CDR3 arises from other DNA sequences in this sample as well. In DNA form, the CDR3 reads TGCGCCAGCAGCTTGACGGGACCCTACAATGAGCAGTTCTTC. Its translation: CASSLTGPYNEQFF. J is TRBJ2-1 and V is TRBV5-1, with D perhaps TRBD1 or TRBD2 (5 bases each). V lost 1 base to trimming and J lost 2 bases, with 7 bases between them. The CDR3 covers 14 residues. Germline values: CDR1 SGHRS, CDR2 YFSETQ.